These 22 T cell receptor beta chains were all obtained from the same sample, sequenced in a study of blood T cells in healthy people across ages. Through a sample-barcoded 5' primer and a J-beta primer mix, a second PCR was run for roughly 6 to 12 cycles. TCRdb called the 5' RACE reads again in MiXCR, with one record for every CDR3 protein. The table lists approximately 1,700,000 distinct CDR3 sequences, about two fifths of them singletons. Sequenced: blood. The receptor set was obtained from a human donor in good health.

The rearrangement joins TRBV11-3 to TRBJ2-1; 8 positions agree with TRBD1. The junction had 7 bases not matched to a gene; V was cut back by 5 bases and J by 4 bases. Germline CDR1 is SGHNT and CDR2 is YENEEA. The length of the CDR3 is 15 residues. The CDR3 bases are TGTGCCAGCAGCACAGGGGGGACCGAATACAATGAGCAGTTCTTC. Amino acids: CASSTGGTEYNEQFF.

The V gene is TRBV20-1, the J gene TRBJ2-1; TRBD2 matches at 7 bases. V was clipped by 2 bases and J by 3 bases; unmatched bases: 4. There are 14 residues in the CDR3. The germline V gene has CDR1 DFQATT and CDR2 SNEGSKA (reference sequence). The CDR3 bases are TGCAGTGCTAGACCCTGGGGGGGCTACAATGAGCAGTTCTTC. It yields the protein CSARPWGGYNEQFF.

This clonotype was counted ten times or more. Here the CDR3 reads CASSQGLGQGLNYGYTF. In nucleotides, the CDR3 is TGCGCCAGCAGCCAAGGTTTGGGACAGGGTCTCAACTATGGCTACACCTTC. This sequence joins TRBV4-3 and TRBJ1-2; 9 bases are a match to TRBD1. Germline-derived CDR1 and CDR2 are LGHNA and YSLEER. V shed 1 base, J shed 2 bases, and the junction held 8 bases outside the gene matches. This CDR3 comprises 17 residues.

For this clonotype: The junction departs from the called germline gene at one end, perhaps through a read error. The chain combines TRBV12-3 or TRBV12-4 with TRBJ2-1; the D is unclear. The CDR3 covers 11 residues. CDR3 DNA sequence: TGTGCCGGCAGTTTCCTCATTGAGCAGTTCTTC. As protein: CAGSFLIEQFF.

The chain is built from TRBV28 and TRBJ2-5; D uncertain. The CDR3 contains 11 residues. The V and J ends lost 7 bases and 5 bases respectively, with 8 bases between them. CDR1 MDHEN and CDR2 SYDVKM come from the germline V gene. The CDR3 bases are TGTGCCAGCATCTCCCGGGAGACCCAGTACTTC. Its translation is CASISRETQYF.

The V gene is TRBV6-1, the J gene TRBJ2-7; possible D gene TRBD2, 6 bases. The V end was cut by 8 bases, the J end by 10 bases, with 24 bases between. Germline lookup yields CDR1 MNHNS and CDR2 SASEGT. The CDR3 contains 14 residues. This CDR3 is CASGGTGTWETQYF. CDR3 nucleotide sequence: TGTGCCAGCGGGGGGACGGGGACTTGGGAAACCCAGTACTTC.

The V and J genes are TRBV29-1 and TRBJ2-1; a possible D gene is TRBD2 (7 bases). V was pared by 4 bases and J by 6 bases, with 13 bases between. The CDR3 sequence is 13 residues long. The germline V gene has CDR1 SQVTM and CDR2 ANQGSEA. This CDR3 is CSVGGGGPNEQFF. CDR3 sequence (DNA): TGCAGCGTTGGAGGGGGGGGTCCCAATGAGCAGTTCTTC.

With regard to this clonotype: A much larger clone sits a single nucleotide away, making a read error possible. The chain couples TRBV4-3 to TRBJ2-1; D is unclear. Trimming shortened V by 0 bases and J by 8 bases, and 11 bases separated the two germline ends. CDR1 and CDR2 from the germline V gene are LGHNA and YSLEER. This CDR3 is built from 14 residues. CDR3 sequence (DNA): TGCGCCAGCAGCCAAGATCCGAAGGTCTATGAGCAGTTCTTC. As protein: CASSQDPKVYEQFF.

This clonotype was recorded a few times. V and J are TRBV6-1 and TRBJ2-3; D may be TRBD1 or TRBD2 (6 bases each). Per germline, CDR1 MNHNS and CDR2 SASEGT. The ends were cut back, 10 bases at V and 5 bases at J, with 19 bases in the middle. The CDR3 is made up of 14 amino acids. The CDR3 loop reads CANSFSGAGDTQYF. The CDR3 nucleotides are TGTGCCAACAGCTTTTCGGGGGCTGGAGATACGCAGTATTTT.

This clonotype was recorded a few times. The chain carries TRBV20-1 and TRBJ2-3; 9 bases are shared with TRBD2. Trimming removed 3 bases from V and 1 base from J; junction bases left unmatched: 8. Germline V gene lookup returns CDR1 DFQATT and CDR2 SNEGSKA (reference sequence). The CDR3 sequence is 16 residues long. The CDR3 nucleotides read TGCAGTGCTAGTCTTGCAGCGGGGGGAGGCACAGATACGCAGTATTTT. Encoded protein: CSASLAAGGGTDTQYF.

The V gene is TRBV6-5, the J gene TRBJ2-7; D remains unclear. CDR1 is MNHEY, CDR2 SVGAGI, per germline. Trimming pared 6 bases from V and 3 bases from J, leaving 12 bases between. This CDR3 has 13 residues. The CDR3 bases are TGTGCCAGCAGAGGCCACGCTCTCTACGAGCAGTACTTC. It codes for CASRGHALYEQYF.

The chain couples TRBV12-3 or TRBV12-4 to TRBJ2-1; TRBD1 aligns across 11 bases. The CDR3 totals 15 residues. V shed 7 bases and J 5 bases; nucleotides not matched to a gene: 7. For the CDR3, the DNA is TGTGCCAGCACCCCGGGACAGGGGGAGGACAATGAGCAGTTCTTC. Protein: CASTPGQGEDNEQFF.

A few counts support this clonotype. The chain employs TRBV25-1 and TRBJ1-2; D is possibly TRBD1 (5 bases). Germline V gene data show CDR1 as MGHDK and CDR2 as SYGVNS. Trimming cost V 6 bases and J 5 bases, with 22 bases left between them. CDR3 length: 16 residues. The CDR3 DNA reads TGTGCCAGCAGGGGACCCTTTGAAGGGATCGATTATGGCTACACCTTC. It yields the protein CASRGPFEGIDYGYTF.

The CDR3 nucleotides are TGTGCCAGCAGCCAAGCCCGGGGACCTCAGTGGTCCCAGTACTTC. It is translated as CASSQARGPQWSQYF. The chain links TRBV4-2 to TRBJ2-5; D might be TRBD1 or TRBD2, each matching 5 bases. The CDR3 runs 15 residues. V was clipped by 1 base and J by 9 bases, with 18 bases between them. Germline lookup yields CDR1 LGHNA and CDR2 YNFKEQ.

This clonotype has a handful of counts. The gene calls are TRBV5-1 and TRBJ2-7, with TRBD1 matching over 9 bases. Germline values: CDR1 SGHRS, CDR2 YFSETQ. The CDR3 runs 14 residues. V was pared by 6 bases and J by 5 bases, with 9 bases of the junction left unmatched. The DNA of the CDR3 is TGCGCCAGCACCGGACAGGGGAGTTCCCACGAGCAGTACTTC. Encoded protein: CASTGQGSSHEQYF.

The gene calls are TRBV6-2 or TRBV6-3 and TRBJ1-1; no clear D gene. CDR3 length: 12 residues. Germline-derived CDR1 and CDR2 are MNHEY and SVGEGT. V gave up 0 bases and J gave up 10 bases, with 9 bases separating them. This chain's CDR3 is CASSYSADPAFF. For the CDR3, the DNA is TGTGCCAGCAGTTACTCTGCAGACCCAGCTTTCTTT.

The gene calls are TRBV28 and TRBJ2-5; TRBD1 might be the D (6 bases). The ends were cut back, 7 bases at V and 2 bases at J, with 20 bases in the middle. The length of the CDR3 is 16 residues. In germline, CDR1 is MDHEN, CDR2 SYDVKM. In nucleotides, the CDR3 is TGTGCCAGCACCTACTTTCTCCCGCAGGGGCAAGAGACCCAGTACTTC. Translating gives CASTYFLPQGQETQYF.

This clonotype occurred a few times. This sequence joins TRBV5-5 and TRBJ1-1; maybe TRBD1 (6 bases). CDR1 SGHKS and CDR2 YYEKEE come from the germline V gene (reference sequence). V was cut by 5 bases and J by 3 bases, with 11 bases left in between. The CDR3 is made up of 13 amino acids. CDR3 region: CASRWGRDTEAFF. CDR3 bases: TGTGCCAGCAGATGGGGGCGGGACACTGAAGCTTTCTTT.

This sequence joins TRBV6-5 and TRBJ2-1; unclear D gene. The V end lost 11 bases, the J end lost 4 bases, and 12 bases lay between the germline ends. Germline lookup yields CDR1 MNHEY and CDR2 SVGAGI. The CDR3 sequence is 12 residues long. The CDR3 is CAAGRGYNEQFF. The CDR3 DNA reads as TGTGCCGCAGGACGAGGATACAATGAGCAGTTCTTC.

V and J are TRBV5-6 and TRBJ2-7, with 9 nucleotides matching TRBD1. Per germline, CDR1 SGHDT and CDR2 YYEEEE. Unmatched junction bases numbered 17, after V lost 0 bases and J lost 7 bases. The CDR3 loop spans 18 amino acids. CDR3 protein: CASSLVPYRQGGFSEQYF. CDR3 bases: TGTGCCAGCAGCTTGGTTCCCTACCGACAGGGGGGTTTCAGTGAGCAGTACTTC.

V usage is TRBV4-1 and J usage is TRBJ1-1; D may be TRBD1 (5 bases). CDR1 and CDR2 (germline): MGHRA, YSYEKL. The CDR3 is 15 residues long. The V and J ends lost 0 bases and 1 base respectively, with 9 bases between them. CDR3 protein: CASSQEDIPNTEAFF. CDR3 DNA sequence: TGCGCCAGCAGCCAAGAGGACATCCCGAACACTGAAGCTTTCTTT.

With regard to this clonotype: A single base separates this from a much larger clone, so it may be a read error. The chain links TRBV2 to TRBJ2-6, with a weak D call TRBD2 (5 bases). CDR1 and CDR2 from the germline V gene are SNHLY and FYNNEI. The CDR3 sequence is 14 residues long. CDR3 protein: CTSSGVVGANVLTF. CDR3 DNA: TGTACCAGCAGCGGAGTGGTCGGGGCCAACGTCCTGACTTTC.